The TCR beta chain under discussion was sequenced for a study of OX40 agonist ivuxolimab in advanced cancers. Looking at the study overall: Ivuxolimab was an agonistic, fully human IgG2 monoclonal antibody directed against OX40 (CD134), a costimulatory receptor. Intravenous ivuxolimab was administered to patients every 2 weeks at six dose levels: 0.01, 0.1, 0.3, 1.5, 3 and 10 mg/kg. Of the roughly 51 patients in dose escalation, about 20 had hepatocellular carcinoma, around 15 had melanoma, 9 had renal cell carcinoma and 9 had head and neck cancer. In the dose-escalation cohort, 82.7% of patients were male, and the mean age was around 60 years, with a range of about 23 to 90. Prior anti-PD-1, anti-PD-L1 or anti-CTLA-4 therapy was permitted, and 35% to 40% of dose-escalation patients had received checkpoint inhibitors. Partial responses occurred in three dose-escalation patients, of whom one had hepatocellular carcinoma and two had cutaneous melanoma. Peripheral TCRbeta sequencing was intended to test whether TCR sequence diversity was altered and clonal T-cell expansion was caused by ivuxolimab. The paper reports the monotherapy dose-escalation portion (N of about 47 patients) of the phase I ivuxolimab trial. On the study overall, not on this receptor specifically: At doses of 0.1 to 3.0 mg/kg, clonal expansion of both CD4+ and CD8+ T cells in blood was seen between baseline and week 6. The antigen specificity of the peripheral T cells that underwent clonal expansion was not determined. Low levels of normalized T-cell clonal expansion were also seen in some patients who did not respond. After ivuxolimab, expanded clones were on average more numerous among CD8+ T cells than among CD4+ T cells. In partial responders in the 0.1-3.0 mg/kg groups, normalized peripheral clonal expansion was found to be among the lowest, especially among CD8+ T cells.

The germline V gene yields SGHVS for CDR1 and FNYEAQ for CDR2. Its CDR3 holds 13 amino acids, cysteine through phenylalanine. Only the CDR3 DNA is retained, 39 bases long and in frame from the first base. V was cut back by 5 bases and J by 0 bases, leaving a gap of 5 bases between them. Patients with autoimmune disease history or receiving systemic immunosuppression were excluded from the trial. Peripheral blood for TCR sequencing was drawn from every dose cohort at baseline, at cycle 4 day 1 and at cycle 7 day 1. Samples came from an open-label, multicenter, first-in-human phase I dose-escalation trial of ivuxolimab. Adults with locally advanced or metastatic head and neck squamous cell, hepatocellular, melanoma or renal cell carcinoma were enrolled in the trial. CD4+ and CD8+ T cells were sorted separately from peripheral blood before TCR sequencing. Points on this clone: No cognate antigen has been identified for it. It has no much larger one-base neighbor in the sample; base qualities were not kept.

For sequencing of the TCRbeta CDR3 region, genomic DNA was extracted from the sorted cells. The immunoSEQ Assay was used for sequencing of TCRbeta CDR3 regions. TCRdb's version of the immuneACCESS table is confined to in-frame rearrangements and falls short of the full clone set. An unresolved V gene accounts for under half of the shortfall where checked; the remainder is of unknown origin. The sample profile shows approximately 80,000 clones; 90% of them were found once. The ten largest clones take up 0.33% of the sample. This sequence was found in an adult with an advanced solid tumor such as melanoma, head and neck, liver or kidney cancer. The chain is assembled from TRBV7-6 and TRBJ1-5, with the identity of the D gene unclear. Source: CD4+ or CD8+ T cells sorted from blood, taken in a trial of the OX40 agonist ivuxolimab. The CDR3 protein is CASSRDSNQPQHF. The nucleotide sequence is given as TGTGCCAGCAGCCGGGATAGCAATCAGCCCCAGCATTTT.